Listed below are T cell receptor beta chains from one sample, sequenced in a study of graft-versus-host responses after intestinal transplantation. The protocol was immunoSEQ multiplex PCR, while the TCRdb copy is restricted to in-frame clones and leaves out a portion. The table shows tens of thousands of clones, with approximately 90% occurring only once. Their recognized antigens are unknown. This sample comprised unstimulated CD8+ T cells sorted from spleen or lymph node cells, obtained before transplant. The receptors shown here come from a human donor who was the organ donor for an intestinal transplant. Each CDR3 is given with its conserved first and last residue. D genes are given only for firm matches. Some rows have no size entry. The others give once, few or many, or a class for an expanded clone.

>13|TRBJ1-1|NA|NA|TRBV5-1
TGCGCCAGCAGCCCCGGACTTAACACTGAAGCTTTCTTT
CASSPGLNTEAFF
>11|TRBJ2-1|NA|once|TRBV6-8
TGTGCCAGCAGTCACGGCGATGAGCAGTTCTTC
CASSHGDEQFF
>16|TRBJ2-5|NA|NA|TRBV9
TGTGCCAGCAGCCACCGGGACCCAGATCCTCCAGAGACCCAGTACTTC
CASSHRDPDPPETQYF
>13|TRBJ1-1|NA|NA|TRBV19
TGTGCCAGTAGTACAAGATTGAACACTGAAGCTTTCTTT
CASSTRLNTEAFF
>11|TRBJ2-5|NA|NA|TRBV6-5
TGTGCCAGCGTGGGGGGAGAGACCCAGTACTTC
CASVGGETQYF
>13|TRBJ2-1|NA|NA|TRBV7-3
TGTGCCAGCAGCTTATGGACGGACAATGAGCAGTTCTTC
CASSLWTDNEQFF
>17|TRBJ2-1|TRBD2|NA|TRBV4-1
TGCGCCAGCAGCCCCCCCCCAGTAGGCGGGGGGGACAATGAGCAGTTCTTC
CASSPPPVGGGDNEQFF
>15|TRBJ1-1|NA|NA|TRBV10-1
TGCGCCAGCAGTTTGACAGTGGCGGGGAACACTGAAGCTTTCTTT
CASSLTVAGNTEAFF
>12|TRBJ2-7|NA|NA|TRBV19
TGTGCCAGTCGCAACGGCCCCTACGAGCAGTACTTC
CASRNGPYEQYF
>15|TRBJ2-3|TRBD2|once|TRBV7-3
TGTGCCAGCAGCTCGAGCGGGGGTAGTACAGATACGCAGTATTTT
CASSSSGGSTDTQYF
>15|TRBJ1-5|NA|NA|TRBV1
TGCACCAGCAGCCCGACGGGGGGGGAACGGCAGCCCCAGCATTTT
CTSSPTGGERQPQHF
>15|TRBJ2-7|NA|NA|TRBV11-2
TGTGCCAGCAGCTTAACCCGACGGCTCCCCTACGAGCAGTACTTC
CASSLTRRLPYEQYF
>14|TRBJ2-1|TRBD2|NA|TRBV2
TGTGCCAGCAGTGAGCTAGCGGGAAATAATGAGCAGTTCTTC
CASSELAGNNEQFF
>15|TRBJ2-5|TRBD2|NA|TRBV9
TGTGCCAGCAGCGTCTCTCTAGCGGGACAAGAGACCCAGTACTTC
CASSVSLAGQETQYF
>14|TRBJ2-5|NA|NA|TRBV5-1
TGCGCCAGCAGCTTGGATGTCCAACAAGAGACCCAGTACTTC
CASSLDVQQETQYF
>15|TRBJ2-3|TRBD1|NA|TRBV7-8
TGTGCCAGCAGCTATCACAGGGGTGGCGCAGATACGCAGTATTTT
CASSYHRGGADTQYF
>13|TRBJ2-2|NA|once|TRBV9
TGTGCCAGCAGCGTTCTTATCACCGGGGAGCTGTTTTTT
CASSVLITGELFF
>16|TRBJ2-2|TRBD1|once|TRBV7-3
TGTGCCAGCAGCTTAGCTGGACAGGGAGGTTCCGGGGAGCTGTTTTTT
CASSLAGQGGSGELFF
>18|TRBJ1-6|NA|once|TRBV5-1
TGCGCCAGCAGCTTCGCAGGACCTCAACACTCCTATAATTCACCCCTCCACTTT
CASSFAGPQHSYNSPLHF
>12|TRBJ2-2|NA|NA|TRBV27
TGTGCCAGCAGTTTCTGGAACGGGGAGCTGTTTTTT
CASSFWNGELFF
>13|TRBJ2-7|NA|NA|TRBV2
TGTGCCAGCAGTCCTCAGGTATACTACGAGCAGTACTTC
CASSPQVYYEQYF
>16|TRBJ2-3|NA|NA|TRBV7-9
TGTGCCAGCAGAGGGACCCCGGGACGCAGCACGGATACGCAGTATTTT
CASRGTPGRSTDTQYF
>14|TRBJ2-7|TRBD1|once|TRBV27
TGTGCCAGCAGCCCGACAGGGGGTAGCTACGAGCAGTACTTC
CASSPTGGSYEQYF
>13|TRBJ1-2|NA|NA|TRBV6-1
TGTGCCAGCAGTGAAGGGGGAGAGATGGGCTACACCTTC
CASSEGGEMGYTF
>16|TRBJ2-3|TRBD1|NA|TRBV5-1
TGCGCCAGCAGCTTCGCCGCCGACAGGGGGTGGGATACGCAGTATTTT
CASSFAADRGWDTQYF
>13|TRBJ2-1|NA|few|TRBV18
TGTGCCAGCTCACCACCAGGGGACAATGAGCAGTTCTTC
CASSPPGDNEQFF
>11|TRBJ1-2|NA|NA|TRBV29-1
TGCAGCGTTGAAAAACTTGGGGGCTACACCTTC
CSVEKLGGYTF
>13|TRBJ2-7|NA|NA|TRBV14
TGTGCCAGCAGCCTGAGTCAGAGCTACGAGCAGTACTTC
CASSLSQSYEQYF
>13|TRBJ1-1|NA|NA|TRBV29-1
TGCAGCGTGCATACCCCAGGGAACACTGAAGCTTTCTTT
CSVHTPGNTEAFF
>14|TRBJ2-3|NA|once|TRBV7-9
TGTGCCAGCAGCTCTACTAATCCCACAGATACGCAGTATTTT
CASSSTNPTDTQYF
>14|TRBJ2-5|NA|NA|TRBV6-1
TGTGCCAGCAGCGAACCTTGGCTGCAAGAGACCCAGTACTTC
CASSEPWLQETQYF
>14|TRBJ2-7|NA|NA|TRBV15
TGTGCCACCAGCAACCGGGACAAAACCTACGAGCAGTACTTC
CATSNRDKTYEQYF
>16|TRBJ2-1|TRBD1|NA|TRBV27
TGTGCCAGCAGTATAACCCGACAGGGGGCTAATAATGAGCAGTTCTTC
CASSITRQGANNEQFF
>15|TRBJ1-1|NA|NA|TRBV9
TGTGCCAGCAGCGTCTTAGAACAGCCCGCGGGAGGAGCTTTCTTT
CASSVLEQPAGGAFF
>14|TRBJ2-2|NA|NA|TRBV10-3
TGTGCCATCTGGGCGGAAAGAGGCACCGGGGAGCTGTTTTTT
CAIWAERGTGELFF
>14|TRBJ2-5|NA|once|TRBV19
TGTGCCAGTAGTGTAGGCCCCTCGGTAGAGACCCAGTACTTC
CASSVGPSVETQYF
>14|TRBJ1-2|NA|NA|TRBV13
TGTGCCAGCAGCATCGGGACGGGGGCGTTCGGCTACACCTTC
CASSIGTGAFGYTF
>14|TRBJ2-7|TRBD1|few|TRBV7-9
TGTGCCAGCAGCCCCCAGGGACAGCACTACGAGCAGTACTTC
CASSPQGQHYEQYF
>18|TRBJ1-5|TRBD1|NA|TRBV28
TGTGCCAGCAGTTTATGCCCCCGCGACAGGGTTAGCAATCAGCCCCAGCATTTT
CASSLCPRDRVSNQPQHF